This is a list of T cell receptor beta chains from one sample in a study of T-cell reconstitution after alpha-beta-depleted transplantation in children. TCRdb independently ran MiXCR on the PCR reads; one entry per CDR3 protein. The table records fewer than 750,000 distinct CDR3 sequences, roughly 24% of them present only once. The sequencing here drew on PBMCs, mostly from graft donor cells, taken 360 days after TCRalphabeta/CD19-depleted stem cell transplant. The receptor set was obtained from a boy under two years old who had a stem cell transplant for acute myeloid leukemia, so the T cells may come from the graft donor. The CDR3 runs from the conserved cysteine through the conserved F or W. The D gene is left open where the match is weak. Size tells how often a clone was seen (once, few, many) or the class of an expanded clone, and some rows leave it out.

many | - | TRBJ2-3 | TRBV15 | TGTGCCACCAGCAGACCCTCGCCAGTGGGGGATACGCAGTATTTT | CATSRPSPVGDTQYF
few | TRBD1 | TRBJ1-2 | TRBV29-1 | TGCAGCGTAGCTGGGACAGGGAATCGTGGCTACACCTTC | CSVAGTGNRGYTF
- | - | TRBJ1-1 | TRBV7-9 | TGTGCCAGCAGCTCCGGGACCGTAACTGAAGCTTTCTTT | CASSSGTVTEAFF
- | - | TRBJ1-3 | TRBV12-3/TRBV12-4 | TGTGCCAGCAGTTTAAGCCGAAACACCATATATTTT | CASSLSRNTIYF
many | TRBD2 | TRBJ2-5 | TRBV20-1 | TGCAGTGCTGGTTCCGCCGGGACTAGCGGGGGGAGGCTAAACTTC | CSAGSAGTSGGRLNF
- | TRBD1 | TRBJ2-5 | TRBV29-1 | TGCAGCGTTGCTCAGGGGGCGCGAGAGACCCAGTACTTC | CSVAQGARETQYF
few | - | TRBJ2-4 | TRBV19 | TGTGCCAGTAGTATAGAGGGGGCCCCAGCCAAAAACATTCAGTACTTC | CASSIEGAPAKNIQYF
many | - | TRBJ2-2 | TRBV20-1 | TGCAGTGCTAGTTGGGGGAACACCGGGGAGCTGTTTTTT | CSASWGNTGELFF
- | TRBD1 | TRBJ2-1 | TRBV18 | TGTGCCAGCTCACGCCCCTCAGGGGGCGGTGAGCAGTTCTTC | CASSRPSGGGEQFF
many | - | TRBJ2-2 | TRBV7-9 | TGTGCCAGCAGCTTAGGAGACGGAATGGGGAGGAGAACCGGGGAGCTGTTTTTT | CASSLGDGMGRRTGELFF
many | - | TRBJ1-3 | TRBV28 | TGTGCCAGCAGTTTTTTACGCTCTGGAAACACCATATATTTT | CASSFLRSGNTIYF
few | TRBD1 | TRBJ2-3 | TRBV28 | TGTGCCAGCAGTCCCCCAGGGACAGGTATCTTGTATTTT | CASSPPGTGILYF
- | TRBD2 | TRBJ2-3 | TRBV7-3 | TGTGCCAGCAGCTTACGGGGGGTCGCAGATACGCAGTATTTT | CASSLRGVADTQYF
- | - | TRBJ2-4 | TRBV10-3 | TGTGCCATCAGTGCGGGTTCCCAAACATCCAAAAACATTCAGTACTTC | CAISAGSQTSKNIQYF
- | - | TRBJ2-1 | TRBV12-3/TRBV12-4 | TGTGCCAGCAGTTTAAGAGGGAATCCCTACAATGAGCAGTTCTTC | CASSLRGNPYNEQFF
few | TRBD2 | TRBJ2-7 | TRBV10-3 | TGTGCCATCAGTGGACTAGCGGGGAACGAGCAGTACTTC | CAISGLAGNEQYF
- | - | TRBJ2-1 | TRBV12-3/TRBV12-4 | TGTGCCAGCAGTTTTGGGCTGAACAATGAGCAGTTCTTC | CASSFGLNNEQFF
many | - | TRBJ1-2 | TRBV28 | TGTGCCAGCAGTTTTCTGGGCGAGGGGGGCGGCTACACCTTC | CASSFLGEGGGYTF
- | - | TRBJ2-3 | TRBV7-9 | TGTGCCAGCAGCTTAATAGTAGGGCTGATTAGCACAGATACGCAGTATTTT | CASSLIVGLISTDTQYF
many | - | TRBJ2-5 | TRBV29-1 | TGCAGCGTTAGGACAGCCGATACCCAGTACTTC | CSVRTADTQYF
many | TRBD1 | TRBJ1-1 | TRBV15 | TGTGCCACCAGCTCTCAGGACAGGGGAGGCACTGAAGCTTTCTTT | CATSSQDRGGTEAFF
many | - | TRBJ2-5 | TRBV18 | TGTGCCAGCACACAACAAGAGACCCAGTACTTC | CASTQQETQYF
many | - | TRBJ2-2 | TRBV5-1 | TGCGCCAGCATGACGGGCTTCGCCGGGGAGCTGTTTTTT | CASMTGFAGELFF
- | - | TRBJ2-4 | TRBV28 | TGTGCCAGCAGTTTATCCGGCCTCAAAAACATTCAGTACTTC | CASSLSGLKNIQYF
many | - | TRBJ2-7 | TRBV12-3/TRBV12-4 | TGTGCCAGCAGTGTCGGGGGGCCCGGGTACGAGCAGTACTTC | CASSVGGPGYEQYF
many | - | TRBJ2-1 | TRBV28 | TGTGCCAGCAGTTCTGGGGGCCTCCACAATGAGCAGTTCTTC | CASSSGGLHNEQFF
- | - | TRBJ2-7 | TRBV6-2/TRBV6-3 | TGTGCCAGCAGCCCTCGCCAGGAATACGAGCAGTACTTC | CASSPRQEYEQYF
many | - | TRBJ1-3 | TRBV5-1 | TGCGCCAGCAGCTCTACCGGCGGGAGTCCCATATATTTT | CASSSTGGSPIYF
few | - | TRBJ2-5 | TRBV6-1 | TGTGCCAGCAGTGACAGGTTGGGGCGTGAGACCCAGTACTTC | CASSDRLGRETQYF
- | - | TRBJ2-3 | TRBV7-2 | TGTGCCAGCAGCTCCAGGGGGGGGATCACAGATACGCAGTATTTT | CASSSRGGITDTQYF
few | - | TRBJ2-2 | TRBV27 | TGTGCCAGCAGTTTAAGAACGGGGACACGGACCGGGGAGCTGTTTTTT | CASSLRTGTRTGELFF
many | TRBD2 | TRBJ2-5 | TRBV20-1 | TGCAGTGCTAGGGGTAGCGGGGGTGGAGAGACCCAGTACTTC | CSARGSGGGETQYF
few | TRBD1 | TRBJ1-2 | TRBV10-3 | TGTGCCATCAGTGAACCGGGACAGGGGGCGCTGCTTGGCTACACCTTC | CAISEPGQGALLGYTF